This TCR beta chain was sequenced in a study of regulatory T cells in long-lasting Graves disease. The study, taken as a whole, reports: Persistent patients shared more public clonotypes (around 3,000) than new patients (approximately 900). Segments TRBV28, TRBJ1-2 and TRBJ2-5 showed preferential usage in persistent disease.

Libraries of TCR beta came from iRepertoire HTBI primers plus Arm-PCR of CDR3 regions. TCRdb re-derived calls from the multiplex PCR reads in MiXCR, one entry per CDR3 protein. Found here are about 460,000 distinct CDR3 sequences, less than 15% of them singletons; the top ten hold under 20%. Time point specified: newly diagnosed GD, antithyroid drugs for less than 3 months. The TCR library was made from RNA extracted from PBMCs. This clonotype was counted many times. No antigen is known for it. A read error may produce the germline difference seen at one junction end. The CDR3 sequence is 13 residues long. Germline V lookup: CDR1 LNHDA, CDR2 SQIVND (reference sequence). In addition, the sample was reused for a study of T cells in Graves' hyperthyroidism and ophthalmopathy.

This material consisted of peripheral blood mononuclear cells (PBMCs), taken at new diagnosis, from a patient treated with antithyroid drugs. The source of this sequence is a woman in her forties or fifties with Graves disease. The chain combines TRBV19 with TRBJ1-1; TRBD1 matches 8 bases. CDR3 in amino acids: CASSSDRATEAFF. DNA of the CDR3: TGCGCCAGCAGTTCGGACAGGGCCACTGAAGCTTTCTTT. Using reference TRBV19 and TRBJ1-1 for the parts outside the CDR3, the full variable domain is DGGITQSPKYLFRKEGQNVTLSCEQNLNHDAMYWYRQDPGQGLRLIYYSQIVNDFQKGDIAEGYSVSREKKESFPLTVTSAQKNPTAFYLCASSSDRATEAFFGQGTRLTVV.